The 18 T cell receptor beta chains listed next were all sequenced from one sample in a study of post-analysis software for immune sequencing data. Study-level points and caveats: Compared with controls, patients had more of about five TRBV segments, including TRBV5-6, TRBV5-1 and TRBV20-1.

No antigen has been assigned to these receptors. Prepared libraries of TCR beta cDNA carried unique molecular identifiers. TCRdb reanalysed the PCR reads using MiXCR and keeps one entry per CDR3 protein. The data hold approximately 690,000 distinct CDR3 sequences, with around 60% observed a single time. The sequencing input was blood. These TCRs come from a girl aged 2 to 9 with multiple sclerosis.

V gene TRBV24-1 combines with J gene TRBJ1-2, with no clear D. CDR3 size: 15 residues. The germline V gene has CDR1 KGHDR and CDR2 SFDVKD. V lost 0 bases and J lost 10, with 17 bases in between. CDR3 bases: TGTGCCACCAGTGATTTGATCGGAGATGGCTATCACTACACCTTC. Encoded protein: CATSDLIGDGYHYTF.

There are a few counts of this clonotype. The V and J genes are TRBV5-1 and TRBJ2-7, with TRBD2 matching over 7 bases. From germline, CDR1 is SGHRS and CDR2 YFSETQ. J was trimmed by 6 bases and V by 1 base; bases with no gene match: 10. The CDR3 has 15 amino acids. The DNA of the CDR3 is TGCGCCAGCAGCTTGACAGGCGGGAGCCTCGGCGAGCAGTACTTC. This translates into CASSLTGGSLGEQYF.

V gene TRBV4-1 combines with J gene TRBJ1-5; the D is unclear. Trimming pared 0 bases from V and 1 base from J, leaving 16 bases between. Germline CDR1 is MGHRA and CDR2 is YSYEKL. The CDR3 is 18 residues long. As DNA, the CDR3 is TGCGCCAGCAGCCAAGATCCAGAGCTAACAAGGAGCAATCAGCCCCAGCATTTT. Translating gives CASSQDPELTRSNQPQHF.

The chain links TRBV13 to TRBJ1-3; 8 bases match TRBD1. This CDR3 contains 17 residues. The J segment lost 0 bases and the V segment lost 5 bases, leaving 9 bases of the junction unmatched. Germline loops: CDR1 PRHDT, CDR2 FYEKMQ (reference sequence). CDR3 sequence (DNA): TGTGCCAGCAGCCGGATGGGACAGGCGTCCTCTGGAAACACCATATATTTT. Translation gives CASSRMGQASSGNTIYF.

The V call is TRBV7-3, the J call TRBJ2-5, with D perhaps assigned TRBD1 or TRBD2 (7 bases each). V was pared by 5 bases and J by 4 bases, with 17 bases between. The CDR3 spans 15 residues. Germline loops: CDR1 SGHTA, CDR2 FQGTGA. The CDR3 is CASSPRQGEGETQYF. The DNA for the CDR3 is TGTGCCAGCAGCCCCCGGCAGGGGGAGGGAGAGACCCAGTACTTC.

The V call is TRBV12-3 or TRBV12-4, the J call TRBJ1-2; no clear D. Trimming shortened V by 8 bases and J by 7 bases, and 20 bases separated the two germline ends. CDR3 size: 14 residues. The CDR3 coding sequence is TGTGCCAGCGGCGGCACTCCCCCGGCGAGTGGCTACACCTTC. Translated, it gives CASGGTPPASGYTF.

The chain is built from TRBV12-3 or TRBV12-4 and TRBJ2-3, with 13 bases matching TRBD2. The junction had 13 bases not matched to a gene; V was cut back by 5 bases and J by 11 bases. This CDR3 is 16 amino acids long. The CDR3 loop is CASSPFGLAGADVQYF. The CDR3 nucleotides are TGTGCCAGCAGTCCATTCGGACTAGCGGGAGCAGATGTGCAGTATTTT.

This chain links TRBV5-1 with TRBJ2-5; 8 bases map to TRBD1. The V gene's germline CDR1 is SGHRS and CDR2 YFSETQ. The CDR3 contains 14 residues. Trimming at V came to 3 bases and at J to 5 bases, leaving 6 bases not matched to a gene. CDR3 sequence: CASSWETGDETQYF. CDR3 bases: TGCGCCAGCAGCTGGGAGACAGGGGACGAGACCCAGTACTTC.

The CDR3 loop is CASSPVPGVSYEQYF. CDR3 DNA: TGTGCCAGCAGCCCTGTTCCAGGGGTTTCCTACGAGCAGTACTTC. V usage is TRBV3-1 and J usage is TRBJ2-7; possible D gene TRBD1, 6 bases. The CDR3 consists of 15 residues. The ends were cut back, 4 bases at V and 1 base at J, with 14 bases in the middle. Germline CDR1 LGHDT, CDR2 YNNKEL (reference sequence).

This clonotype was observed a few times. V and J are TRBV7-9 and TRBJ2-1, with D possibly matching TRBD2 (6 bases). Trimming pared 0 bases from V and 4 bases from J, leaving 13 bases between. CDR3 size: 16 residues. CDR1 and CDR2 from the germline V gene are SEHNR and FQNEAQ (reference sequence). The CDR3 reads CASSLAEGGAYNEQFF. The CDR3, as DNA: TGTGCCAGCAGCTTAGCAGAGGGAGGAGCGTACAATGAGCAGTTCTTC.

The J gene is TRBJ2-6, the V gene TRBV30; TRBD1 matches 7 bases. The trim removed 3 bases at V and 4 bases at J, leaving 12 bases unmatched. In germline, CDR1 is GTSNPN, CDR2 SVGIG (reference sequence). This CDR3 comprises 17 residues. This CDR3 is CAWSDRTGVSGANVLTF. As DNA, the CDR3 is TGTGCCTGGAGCGACCGGACAGGTGTGTCGGGGGCCAACGTCCTGACTTTC.

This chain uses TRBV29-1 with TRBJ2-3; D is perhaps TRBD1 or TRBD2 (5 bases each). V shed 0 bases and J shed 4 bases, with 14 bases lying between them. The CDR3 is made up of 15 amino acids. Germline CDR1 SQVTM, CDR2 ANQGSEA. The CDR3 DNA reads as TGCAGCGTTGAAGATCAGTTTAGGGGACCAGATACGCAGTATTTT. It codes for CSVEDQFRGPDTQYF.

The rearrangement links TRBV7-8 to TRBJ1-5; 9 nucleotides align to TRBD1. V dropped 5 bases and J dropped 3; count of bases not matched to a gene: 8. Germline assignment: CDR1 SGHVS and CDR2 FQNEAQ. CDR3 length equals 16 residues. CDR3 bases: TGTGCCAGCAGCCGAAGACAGGGGGACCTCAATCAGCCCCAGCATTTT. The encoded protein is CASSRRQGDLNQPQHF.

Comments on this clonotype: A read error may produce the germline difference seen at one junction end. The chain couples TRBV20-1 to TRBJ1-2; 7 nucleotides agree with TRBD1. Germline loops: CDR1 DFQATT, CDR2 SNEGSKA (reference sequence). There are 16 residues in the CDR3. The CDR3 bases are TGCAGTGCTAGGGCAGGGGGTTCTCTCAAGAACTATGACTACACCTTC. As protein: CSARAGGSLKNYDYTF.

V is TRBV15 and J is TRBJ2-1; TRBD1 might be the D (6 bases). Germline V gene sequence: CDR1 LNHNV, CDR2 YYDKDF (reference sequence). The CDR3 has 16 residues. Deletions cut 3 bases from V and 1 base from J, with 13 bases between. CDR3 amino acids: CATSRSGDRSYNEQFF. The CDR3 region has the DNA TGTGCCACCAGCAGGTCGGGTGACAGGTCCTACAATGAGCAGTTCTTC.

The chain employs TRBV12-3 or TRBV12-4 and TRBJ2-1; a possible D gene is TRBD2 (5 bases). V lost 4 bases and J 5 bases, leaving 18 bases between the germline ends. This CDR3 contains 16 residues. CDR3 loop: CASSSYRGRFHNEQFF. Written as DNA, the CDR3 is TGTGCCAGCAGTTCCTACCGGGGTAGATTCCACAATGAGCAGTTCTTC.

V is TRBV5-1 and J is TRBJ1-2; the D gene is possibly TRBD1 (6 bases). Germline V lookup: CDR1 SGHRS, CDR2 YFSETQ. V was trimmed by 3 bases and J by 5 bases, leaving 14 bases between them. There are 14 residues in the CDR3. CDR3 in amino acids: CASSWKQGLYGYTF. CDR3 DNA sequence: TGCGCCAGCAGCTGGAAACAGGGTCTTTATGGCTACACCTTC.

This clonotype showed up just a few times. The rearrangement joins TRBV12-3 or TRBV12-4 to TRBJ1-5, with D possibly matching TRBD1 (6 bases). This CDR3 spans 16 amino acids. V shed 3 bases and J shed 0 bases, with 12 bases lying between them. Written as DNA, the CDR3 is TGTGCCAGCAGTTTGGGGGGGCAAACTAGCAATCAGCCCCAGCATTTT. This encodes CASSLGGQTSNQPQHF.